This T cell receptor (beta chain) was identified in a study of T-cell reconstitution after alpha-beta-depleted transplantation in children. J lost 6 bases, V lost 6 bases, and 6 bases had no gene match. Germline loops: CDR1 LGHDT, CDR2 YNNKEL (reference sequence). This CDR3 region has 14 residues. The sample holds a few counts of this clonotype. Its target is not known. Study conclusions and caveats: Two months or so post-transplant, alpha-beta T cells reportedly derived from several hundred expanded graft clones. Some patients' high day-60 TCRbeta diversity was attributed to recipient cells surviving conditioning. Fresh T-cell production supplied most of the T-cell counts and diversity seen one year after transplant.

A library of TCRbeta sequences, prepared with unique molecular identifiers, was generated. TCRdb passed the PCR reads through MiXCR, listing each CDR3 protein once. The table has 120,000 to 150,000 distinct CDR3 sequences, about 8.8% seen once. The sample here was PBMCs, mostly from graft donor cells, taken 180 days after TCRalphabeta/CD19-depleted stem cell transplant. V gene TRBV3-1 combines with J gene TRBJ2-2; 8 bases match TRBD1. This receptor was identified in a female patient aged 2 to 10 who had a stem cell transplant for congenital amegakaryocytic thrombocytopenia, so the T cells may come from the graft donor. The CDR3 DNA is TGTGCCAGCAGGGGGACAGGTGGATCCGGGGAGCTGTTTTTT. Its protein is CASRGTGGSGELFF. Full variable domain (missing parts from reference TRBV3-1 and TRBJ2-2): DTAVSQTPKYLVTQMGNDKSIKCEQNLGHDTMYWYKQDSKKFLKIMFSYNNKELIINETVPNRFSPKSPDKAHLNLHINSLELGDSAVYFCASRGTGGSGELFFGEGSRLTVL.